Below are 31 T cell receptor beta chains sequenced from a single sample in a study of blood T cell repertoires in COVID-19. Libraries were prepared by immunoSEQ multiplex PCR; TCRdb keeps only in-frame clonotypes and omits some of them. This table has roughly 280,000 clones, roughly 90% appearing once. The sequenced material came from peripheral blood. The receptors come from a woman aged 45-60 years who had recovered from COVID-19.

This clone was counted between two and nine times. V gene TRBV4-3 combines with J gene TRBJ1-2, with 8 bases fitting TRBD1. The CDR3 spans 14 residues. Germline loops: CDR1 LGHNA, CDR2 YSLEER. The V gene end was trimmed by 4 bases and the J gene end by 1 base; junction bases not matched to a gene: 2. The CDR3 DNA is TGCGCCAGCAGCCCCGGACAGGGTAACTATGGCTACACCTTC. Translated: CASSPGQGNYGYTF.

This clone was counted only a few times. The CDR3 bases are TGTGCCAGCAGTTCACTAGCGGTCGACGGGGAGCTGTTTTTT. Protein product: CASSSLAVDGELFF. The chain links TRBV9 to TRBJ2-2; 8 nucleotides agree with TRBD2. Germline V lookup: CDR1 SGDLS, CDR2 YYNGEE. The trim removed 5 bases at V and 7 bases at J, leaving 7 bases unmatched. The CDR3 consists of 14 residues.

The chain employs TRBV10-3 and TRBJ1-4; 7 bases map to TRBD1. Germline CDR1 is ENHRY and CDR2 is SYGVKD. The V segment lost 2 bases and the J segment 5 bases; nucleotides outside the gene matches: 11. The CDR3 runs 17 residues. This CDR3 is CAISEAGGRTGNEKLFF. In DNA form, the CDR3 reads TGTGCCATCAGTGAGGCAGGGGGGAGAACAGGGAATGAAAAACTGTTTTTT.

In DNA, the CDR3 is TGCGCCAGCAGTGTTCGTAGGCAGGGATCCAACGAGCAGTACTTC. It specifies CASSVRRQGSNEQYF. The J gene is TRBJ2-7, the V gene TRBV10-1, with a weak D call TRBD1 (5 bases). Between the trimmed V and J ends, which lost 4 bases and 5 bases, there was a span of 18 bases. The CDR3 consists of 15 residues. Germline CDR1 reads WNHNN; CDR2 reads SYGVQD (reference sequence).

The V call is TRBV5-6, the J call TRBJ2-7, with TRBD2 matching 11 bases. Germline V gene lookup returns CDR1 SGHDT and CDR2 YYEEEE. The CDR3 extends over 16 amino acids. With 1 base clipped from V and 1 base from J, the junction kept 4 bases outside the gene matches. CDR3 region: CASSLFGTSGSYEQYF. DNA of the CDR3: TGTGCCAGCAGCTTGTTTGGGACTAGCGGATCCTACGAGCAGTACTTC.

This chain links TRBV7-2 with TRBJ2-7; 11 nucleotides align to TRBD2. The CDR3 is 14 amino acids. Unmatched junction bases numbered 2, after V lost 3 bases and J lost 4 bases. Germline V gives CDR1 SGHTA, CDR2 FQGNSA. This CDR3 reads CASSFTSGSYEQYF. In DNA form, the CDR3 reads TGTGCCAGCAGCTTCACTAGCGGGAGTTACGAGCAGTACTTC.

The chain joins TRBV6-6 to TRBJ1-2, with 12 bases aligning to TRBD1. Trimming removed 2 bases from V and 5 bases from J; junction bases left unmatched: 6. Germline V gene lookup returns CDR1 MNHNY and CDR2 SVGAGI (reference sequence). This CDR3 has 16 amino acids. CDR3 amino acids: CASSYGGTGGAYGYTF. The CDR3 region has the DNA TGTGCCAGCAGTTACGGAGGGACAGGGGGCGCATATGGCTACACCTTC.

The chain couples TRBV6-1 to TRBJ2-3; 10 positions agree with TRBD2. Losses at the gene ends were 1 base for V and 0 bases for J; bases not matched to a gene: 16. Germline V gives CDR1 MNHNS, CDR2 SASEGT. This CDR3 is built from 21 residues. CDR3 sequence (DNA): TGTGCCAGCAGTGAAGGAAATAGCGGGGGGCGCCAGCCAATTAGCACAGATACGCAGTATTTT. It specifies CASSEGNSGGRQPISTDTQYF.

The V call is TRBV18, the J call TRBJ1-3; 7 bases agree with TRBD1. The CDR3 is 17 residues long. CDR1 is KGHSH and CDR2 is LQKENI in the germline V gene. The V gene end was trimmed by 1 base and the J gene end by 1 base; junction bases not matched to a gene: 7. The CDR3 loop reads CASSPRRDSDSGNTIYF. CDR3 in DNA: TGTGCCAGCTCACCACGACGGGACAGCGATTCTGGAAACACCATATATTTT.

CDR3 amino acids: CASSLDRTTYNEQFF. CDR3 sequence (DNA): TGTGCCAGCAGCTTAGATAGGACTACTTACAATGAGCAGTTCTTC. The chain couples TRBV11-2 to TRBJ2-1; perhaps TRBD2 as D (6 bases). The CDR3 is made up of 15 amino acids. Germline CDR1 SGHAT, CDR2 FQNNGV. Trimming removed 0 bases at V and 4 bases at J, with 10 bases between.

Only a few counts were recorded for this clone. V and J are TRBV7-2 and TRBJ1-2; D unresolved. Germline V gene lookup returns CDR1 SGHTA and CDR2 FQGNSA. Trimming removed 1 base from V and 2 bases from J, with 8 bases in between. CDR3 length equals 14 residues. CDR3 sequence reads: CASSLDGGNYGYTF. The CDR3 coding sequence is TGTGCCAGCAGCTTAGACGGAGGAAACTATGGCTACACCTTC.

This clone was detected only a few times. The chain employs TRBV27 and TRBJ1-2; D is possibly TRBD1 (5 bases). Germline CDR1 MNHEY, CDR2 SMNVEV (reference sequence). The CDR3 extends over 13 amino acids. The germline V and J ends were trimmed by 5 bases and 8 bases, with 15 bases remaining between them. The CDR3 spells CASSNWGREGYTF. The CDR3 nucleotides read TGTGCCAGCAGTAATTGGGGCAGGGAAGGCTACACCTTC.

V and J are TRBV7-2 and TRBJ2-3, with a possible D match to TRBD1 (6 bases). Germline V gives CDR1 SGHTA, CDR2 FQGNSA. V lost 5 bases and J lost 1, with 10 bases in between. The CDR3 sequence is 14 residues long. The CDR3: CASSVDRRTDTQYF. CDR3 in DNA: TGTGCCAGCAGCGTCGACAGGCGCACAGATACGCAGTATTTT.

The rearrangement uses TRBV7-2 and TRBJ2-7; 7 bases map to TRBD1. In germline, CDR1 is SGHTA, CDR2 FQGNSA. V gave up 5 bases and J gave up 5 bases; unmatched junction bases: 9. CDR3 length: 14 residues. CDR3 bases: TGTGCCAGCAGCCATGACAGGGTGAAGAACGAGCAGTACTTC. Its translation: CASSHDRVKNEQYF.

With regard to this clone: The same CDR3 also results from other DNA sequences found in this sample. This chain connects TRBV7-2 to TRBJ2-5; tentative D call: TRBD2 (6 bases). Germline-derived CDR1 and CDR2 are SGHTA and FQGNSA. The CDR3 is 13 amino acids. Trimming shortened V by 9 bases and J by 4 bases, and 15 bases separated the two germline ends. The CDR3 sequence is CASSLLGGETQYF. The CDR3 DNA is TGTGCCAGTTCTTTGTTGGGGGGAGAGACCCAGTACTTC.

This clone has just one count. DNA of the CDR3: TGTGCCAGTAGTATAAGCAACTGGGCGGGAACTGAAGCTTTCTTT. Amino acid sequence: CASSISNWAGTEAFF. This rearrangement joins TRBV19 to TRBJ1-1; no firm D call. V shed 2 bases and J shed 5 bases, with 15 bases lying between them. Germline CDR1 LNHDA, CDR2 SQIVND (reference sequence). This CDR3 is 15 amino acids long.

This chain joins TRBV28 and TRBJ1-4; perhaps TRBD1 as D (6 bases). CDR1 and CDR2 (germline): MDHEN, SYDVKM. The ends were cut back, 6 bases at V and 7 bases at J, with 15 bases in the middle. The CDR3 has 14 amino acids. DNA of the CDR3: TGTGCCAGCAGCCAACAGGGTTGGGGTGAAAAACTGTTTTTT. It codes for CASSQQGWGEKLFF.

J is TRBJ1-2 and V is TRBV14; D uncertain. This CDR3 has 14 amino acids. The V gene's germline CDR1 is SGHDN and CDR2 FVKESK. Trimming left V 5 bases short and J 6 bases short, with 16 bases between. CDR3 in amino acids: CASSNSGARNGYTF. As DNA, the CDR3 is TGTGCCAGCAGCAACTCGGGAGCCCGGAATGGCTACACCTTC.

The V call is TRBV30, the J call TRBJ2-5; a weak D match, TRBD1 (6 bases). V was pared by 0 bases and J by 5 bases, with 10 bases between. The CDR3 loop spans 13 amino acids. Germline V gene data show CDR1 as GTSNPN and CDR2 as SVGIG (reference sequence). This CDR3 is CAWSVRQGETQYF. DNA of the CDR3: TGTGCCTGGAGTGTACGGCAGGGGGAGACCCAGTACTTC.

The chain carries TRBV7-9 and TRBJ1-3; 7 positions match TRBD1. The J segment lost 1 base and the V segment lost 5 bases, leaving 14 bases of the junction unmatched. The germline V gene encodes CDR1 SEHNR and CDR2 FQNEAQ (reference sequence). CDR3 length equals 18 residues. The CDR3 is CASSPSRQGLESGNTIYF. Written as DNA, the CDR3 is TGTGCCAGCAGCCCCAGCCGACAGGGTTTGGAGTCTGGAAACACCATATATTTT.

The chain employs TRBV15 and TRBJ1-5; 7 nucleotides align to TRBD1. The CDR3 has 15 amino acids. The germline V gene has CDR1 LNHNV and CDR2 YYDKDF (reference sequence). Trimming removed 2 bases from V and 0 bases from J; junction bases left unmatched: 1. The CDR3 DNA sequence: TGTGCCACCAGCAGAAAGGGGGCTAGCAATCAGCCCCAGCATTTT. Translated: CATSRKGASNQPQHF.

The CDR3 sequence is CASSQVGRGRSGGLYEQYF. The CDR3 region has the DNA TGCGCCAGCAGCCAAGTAGGTAGGGGCCGGTCAGGGGGTTTGTACGAGCAGTACTTC. V usage is TRBV4-1 and J usage is TRBJ2-7; 7 bases are a match to TRBD1. V lost 1 base to trimming and J lost 4 bases; unmatched junction nucleotides: 19. The CDR3 extends over 19 amino acids. Germline-derived CDR1 and CDR2 are MGHRA and YSYEKL.

J is TRBJ2-7 and V is TRBV7-3; D is possibly TRBD2 (6 bases). The CDR3 sequence is 13 residues long. V lost 8 bases and J lost 0, with 11 bases in between. CDR1 is SGHTA and CDR2 is FQGTGA in the germline V gene. CDR3 in DNA: TGTGCCAGCGGGCGCGGGAACTCCTACGAGCAGTACTTC. Protein product: CASGRGNSYEQYF.

The chain employs TRBV5-4 and TRBJ2-3, with 10 bases lining up with TRBD1. V was pared by 3 bases and J by 3 bases, with 7 bases of the junction left unmatched. There are 16 residues in the CDR3. Germline-derived CDR1 and CDR2 are SGHNT and YYREEE (reference sequence). This CDR3 is CASSSPRTGGTDTQYF. The CDR3 DNA reads as TGTGCCAGCAGCTCTCCTAGGACAGGGGGGACAGATACGCAGTATTTT.

The chain uses TRBV5-1 and TRBJ1-4, with 9 nucleotides matching TRBD1. Germline CDR1 and CDR2: SGHRS and YFSETQ. After removal of 0 bases from V and 10 bases from J, the junction contained 4 bases not matched to a gene. The CDR3 spans 14 residues. This CDR3 is CASSLEQGAGKLFF. The CDR3 DNA reads as TGCGCCAGCAGCTTGGAACAGGGGGCGGGAAAACTGTTTTTT.

V is TRBV27 and J is TRBJ2-1, with TRBD2 identical over 14 bases. CDR1 and CDR2 from the germline V gene are MNHEY and SMNVEV (reference sequence). The CDR3 spans 17 residues. V dropped 4 bases and J dropped 7; count of bases not matched to a gene: 9. The CDR3 DNA reads as TGTGCCAGCAGTTACCACGGGACTAGCGGGAGCGCAAATGAGCAGTTCTTC. Its protein is CASSYHGTSGSANEQFF.

This clone was picked up one time. J is TRBJ1-1 and V is TRBV6-1, with D possibly matching TRBD1 (5 bases). The germline V gene has CDR1 MNHNS and CDR2 SASEGT. V was clipped by 2 bases and J by 5 bases, with 12 bases between them. This CDR3 is built from 14 residues. CDR3 residues: CASSEWRRGTEAFF. The CDR3 region has the DNA TGTGCCAGCAGTGAATGGAGAAGGGGAACTGAAGCTTTCTTT.

The CDR3 is CASSLSTGPRETQYF. The CDR3 DNA sequence: TGTGCCAGCAGCTTATCGACAGGGCCTCGAGAGACCCAGTACTTC. This chain uses TRBV7-8 with TRBJ2-5, with 7 nucleotides matching TRBD1. With V trimmed by 2 bases and J by 4 bases, 7 bases remained unmatched. The CDR3 contains 15 residues. Germline CDR1 and CDR2: SGHVS and FQNEAQ. Full variable domain (rest looked up from reference TRBV7-8 and TRBJ2-5): GAGVSQSPRYKVAKRGQDVALRCDPISGHVSLFWYQQALGQGPEFLTYFQNEAQLDKSGLPSDRFFAERPEGSVSTLKIQRTQQEDSAVYLCASSLSTGPRETQYFGPGTRLLVL.

The chain combines TRBV27 with TRBJ2-7; TRBD1 matches 8 bases. In germline, CDR1 is MNHEY, CDR2 SMNVEV (reference sequence). The V and J ends lost 5 bases and 1 base, in that order; junction bases with no gene match: 7. The CDR3 spans 15 residues. DNA of the CDR3: TGTGCCAGCAGTAGAACAGGGGGGCTATCCTACGAGCAGTACTTC. It codes for CASSRTGGLSYEQYF.

This chain joins TRBV11-2 and TRBJ2-1, with D possibly being TRBD1 (6 bases). Germline CDR1 SGHAT, CDR2 FQNNGV. V was trimmed by 5 bases and J by 10 bases, leaving 9 bases between them. This CDR3 is 11 amino acids long. In nucleotides, the CDR3 is TGTGCCAGCAGCCCAGGGACAGAGCAGTTCTTC. This translates into CASSPGTEQFF.

The chain carries TRBV5-5 and TRBJ1-1; no clear D gene. CDR3 size: 12 residues. CDR1 and CDR2 from the germline V gene are SGHKS and YYEKEE (reference sequence). V shed 2 bases and J shed 2 bases, with 4 bases lying between them. The DNA of the CDR3 is TGTGCCAGCAGCTTTTATAACACTGAAGCTTTCTTT. Translating gives CASSFYNTEAFF.